These 2 T cell receptor beta chains share one sample of origin, sequenced in a study of PD-1 blockade in classical Hodgkin lymphoma. Sequenced by immunoSEQ multiplex PCR; TCRdb stores in-frame clones only, minus some. The sample holds roughly 13,000 clones, roughly 80% seen once. Regarding time point: cycle 4 day 1 (C4D1), after 5 to 7 weeks of nivolumab. Every single patient, without exception, relapsed after autologous stem cell transplantation, and brentuximab vedotin exposure varied. Purification of CD4+ T cells from thawed PBMCs was performed via magnetic negative selection. The sequencing used CD4+ T cells from blood, collected before the fourth cycle of nivolumab. The receptors come from a human donor with classical Hodgkin lymphoma.

The chain recombines TRBV6-4 with TRBJ1-6; a possible D gene is TRBD1 (5 bases). The CDR3 covers 13 residues. V gave up 7 bases and J gave up 8 bases, with 12 bases separating them. Germline V CDR1 and CDR2: MRHNA, SNTAGT. This CDR3 is CASKAGYDSPLHF. In nucleotides, the CDR3 is TGTGCCAGCAAGGCAGGGTACGATTCACCCCTCCACTTT.

This sequence joins TRBV6-5 and TRBJ2-2; D may be TRBD1 (5 bases). The CDR3 contains 13 residues. V gave up 2 bases and J gave up 8 bases, with 9 bases separating them. Germline CDR1 and CDR2: MNHEY and SVGAGI. The CDR3 sequence: CASSYLREGELFF. The CDR3 nucleotides are TGTGCCAGCAGTTACCTCAGGGAAGGGGAGCTGTTTTTT.